This T cell receptor (beta chain) was captured in a study of T-cell reconstitution after alpha-beta-depleted transplantation in children. Regarding the study as a whole: It was surviving recipient T cells and thymic progenitors that gave some patients high TCRbeta diversity at day 60. Expanded graft clones, several hundred of them, were reportedly the source of alpha-beta T cells about two months after transplant.

Construction of the TCRbeta library involved unique molecular identifiers. Each CDR3 protein is one row after TCRdb ran MiXCR on the PCR reads. This sample has almost 600,000 distinct CDR3 sequences, with roughly 27% found just once. About this clonotype itself: Its antigen is not identified.

The starting material was PBMCs, obtained before TCRalphabeta/CD19-depleted stem cell transplant. This clonotype originated in a boy less than two years old with Wiskott-Aldrich syndrome, due to receive a stem cell transplant.

CDR3 in amino acids: CASSLGGGRNEKLFF. CDR3 bases: TGTGCCAGCAGCTTAGGCGGAGGTCGTAATGAAAAACTGTTTTTT. The chain couples TRBV7-8 to TRBJ1-4; D not resolved. The germline CDR1 and CDR2 sequences are SGHVS and FQNEAQ. Trimming took 1 base from V and 4 from J, leaving 10 bases between them. The CDR3 spans 15 residues.